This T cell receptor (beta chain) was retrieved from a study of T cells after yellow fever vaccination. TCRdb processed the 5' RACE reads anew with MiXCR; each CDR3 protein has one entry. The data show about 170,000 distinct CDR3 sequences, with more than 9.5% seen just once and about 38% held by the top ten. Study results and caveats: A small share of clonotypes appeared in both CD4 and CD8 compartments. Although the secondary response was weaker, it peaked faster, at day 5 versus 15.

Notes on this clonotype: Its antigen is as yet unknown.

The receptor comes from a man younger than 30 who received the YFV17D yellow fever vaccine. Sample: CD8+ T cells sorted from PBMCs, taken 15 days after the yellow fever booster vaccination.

CDR3 in DNA: TGTGCCAGCTCGATTCGGGGGGCAGGTCAGCCCCAGCATTTT. It translates to CASSIRGAGQPQHF. The chain combines TRBV6-5 with TRBJ1-5; TRBD1 is a possible D gene (6 bases). This CDR3 is 14 amino acids long. V was cut by 8 bases and J by 6 bases, with 17 bases left in between. Germline V gene lookup returns CDR1 MNHEY and CDR2 SVGAGI.